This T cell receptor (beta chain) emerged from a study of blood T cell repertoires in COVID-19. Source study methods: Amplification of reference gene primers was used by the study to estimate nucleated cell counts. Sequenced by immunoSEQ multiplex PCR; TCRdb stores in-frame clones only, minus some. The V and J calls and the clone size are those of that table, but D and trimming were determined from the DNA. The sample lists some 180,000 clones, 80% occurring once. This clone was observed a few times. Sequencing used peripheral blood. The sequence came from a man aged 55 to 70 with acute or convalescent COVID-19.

The CDR3 region is CASSLGPRDGYTF. Written as DNA, the CDR3 is TGTGCCAGCAGCTTAGGCCCTCGGGATGGCTACACCTTC. This chain links TRBV11-2 with TRBJ1-2; D is uncertain. Trimming removed 1 base at V and 6 bases at J, with 9 bases between. The length of the CDR3 is 13 residues. Germline assignment: CDR1 SGHAT and CDR2 FQNNGV.